This note documents a single T cell receptor beta chain sequence. One junction end disagrees with the germline gene, perhaps due to a read error. The CDR3 sequence is 15 residues long. CDR1 is SGHNT, CDR2 YENEEA, per germline. The sample comes from a study of tumor-infiltrating lymphocytes in primary liver carcinoma. Co-extraction of both nucleic acids (RNA and DNA) used about 17-31 mg of unsorted bulk tissue. Making TCR beta cDNA involved approximately 520 ng total RNA and a constant-region primer. Modified slightly, ARM-PCR produced TCR beta libraries over three nested multiplex PCR rounds. Investigators reported that the first two PCR rounds, at 10 cycles each, used TRBV1-TRBV30 forward primers with a C-beta reverse primer. One entry per CDR3 protein, called by TCRdb with MiXCR from the multiplex PCR reads. The data show fewer than 150,000 distinct CDR3 sequences, around 60% seen once.

The sequenced sample was liver tumor tissue from sampling region 1. Described subset: tumor region T1, superior pole. The rearrangement joins TRBV11-3 to TRBJ2-4, with a possible D match to TRBD2 (6 bases). The sequence was collected from a woman aged 60 to 75 with primary liver carcinoma and hepatitis B virus infection. The CDR3 DNA follows: TGTGCCAGCAGCTTGAATGGGGGGACCAAAAACATTCAGTATTTC. Encoded protein: CASSLNGGTKNIQYF.